This T cell receptor beta chain originates from a study of blood T cells in healthy people across ages. At the level of the study: Per every two T cells, about one barcoded beta molecule was captured by template switching.

The germline V gene encodes CDR1 MNHEY and CDR2 SVGAGI. CDR3 size: 16 residues. The V gene end was trimmed by 0 bases and the J gene end by 5 bases; junction bases not matched to a gene: 4. With a J-beta primer mix and a sample-barcoded 5' primer, a second PCR ran 7 to 11 cycles. TCRdb re-called the 5' RACE reads with MiXCR, one entry per CDR3 protein. The data contain about 680,000 distinct CDR3 sequences, about half of them singletons. Each individual donor underwent a draw of about 11 milliliters of peripheral blood. No fewer than 6 million PBMCs went into each sample. Each sample yielded at least 6 micrograms of PBMC total RNA.

The chain links TRBV6-5 to TRBJ2-5, with TRBD2 matching over 12 bases. The sample consisted of blood. This receptor was identified in an older woman in good health. The CDR3 is CASSYSTSGRKETQYF. The CDR3 nucleotides are TGTGCCAGCAGTTACTCGACTAGCGGGAGAAAGGAGACCCAGTACTTC.